The 8 T cell receptor beta chains below were found in one sample sequenced in a study of HIV-infected patients and healthy controls. cDNA was made from roughly 500 ng RNA using alpha and beta constant primers. Separate chain-specific third strand synthesis with multiplexing indices produced the alpha and beta libraries. Using its own MiXCR run on the 5' RACE reads, TCRdb lists one record per CDR3 protein. The sample lists roughly 18,000 distinct CDR3 sequences, approximately 10% occurring once. All unsorted peripheral T cells were captured because whole blood was used without fractionation. The sequenced material came from blood. The source is an adult in good health.

At least ten counts were recorded for this clonotype. The chain employs TRBV7-9 and TRBJ2-7; D gene ambiguous. The germline V gene has CDR1 SEHNR and CDR2 FQNEAQ (reference sequence). V was pared by 2 bases and J by 1 base, with 12 bases between. The CDR3 totals 15 residues. This CDR3 is CASSLLTGGSYEQYF. CDR3 nucleotide sequence: TGTGCCAGCAGCTTATTAACTGGTGGGTCCTACGAGCAGTACTTC. Based on the CDR3 plus reference TRBV7-9 and TRBJ2-7, the full variable domain is DTGVSQNPRHKITKRGQNVTFRCDPISEHNRLYWYRQTLGQGPEFLTYFQNEAQLEKSRLLSDRFSAERPKGSFSTLEIQRTEQGDSAMYLCASSLLTGGSYEQYFGPGTRLTVT.

Many counts were recorded for this clonotype. The chain uses TRBV11-2 and TRBJ2-7; TRBD1 aligns across 7 bases. CDR1 is SGHAT and CDR2 is FQNNGV in the germline V gene. The CDR3 is 13 amino acids. J was trimmed by 3 bases and V by 5 bases; bases with no gene match: 4. The CDR3: CASSGGQIYEQYF. DNA of the CDR3: TGTGCCAGCAGCGGGGGACAGATCTACGAGCAGTACTTC.

This clonotype came up many times. V gene TRBV25-1 combines with J gene TRBJ1-2; D is ambiguous. V was clipped by 5 bases and J by 4 bases, with 11 bases between them. This CDR3 has 13 amino acids. The germline V gene has CDR1 MGHDK and CDR2 SYGVNS. The CDR3 region is CASSSDTVYGYTF. CDR3 coding DNA: TGTGCCAGCAGTTCGGATACGGTCTATGGCTACACCTTC.

By share, this clonotype counts as medium-sized. V usage is TRBV20-1 and J usage is TRBJ1-1; D is possibly TRBD1 (6 bases). CDR1 is DFQATT, CDR2 SNEGSKA, per germline (reference sequence). Trimming took off 2 bases at V and 2 bases at J, with 12 bases between the two ends. CDR3 size: 14 residues. This CDR3 is CSARRAGANTEAFF. CDR3 coding DNA: TGCAGTGCTAGACGGGCAGGGGCAAACACTGAAGCTTTCTTT.

This clonotype has just a few counts. The chain has TRBV12-5 and TRBJ2-2; D is uncertain. CDR1 LGHNT and CDR2 FRNRAP come from the germline V gene. Trimming stripped 7 bases from V and 9 bases from J, with 9 bases between. The CDR3 is 11 residues long. CDR3 DNA: TGTGCTAGTGCCTTGGAGCGGGAGCTGTTTTTT. The encoded protein is CASALERELFF.

V and J are TRBV7-2 and TRBJ2-1; D not certain. Germline V gene data show CDR1 as SGHTA and CDR2 as FQGNSA. CDR3 length: 13 amino acids. Trimming shortened V by 1 base and J by 12 bases, and 13 bases separated the two germline ends. The CDR3 DNA reads TGTGCCAGCAGCTTAGAGGTGGCTCCGGTGCAGTTCTTC. It is translated as CASSLEVAPVQFF.

This clonotype is medium-sized in the sample. The CDR3 bases are TGTGCCAGCAGCTTAGACTGGTCTAGCAATCAGCCCCAGCATTTT. As protein: CASSLDWSSNQPQHF. This chain uses TRBV11-2 with TRBJ1-5; D is undetermined. V was pared by 0 bases and J by 0 bases, with 6 bases between. CDR1 is SGHAT, CDR2 FQNNGV, per germline. The CDR3 has 15 amino acids.

This clonotype appeared a few times. J is TRBJ2-3 and V is TRBV5-1; 11 nucleotides agree with TRBD2. The CDR3 spans 16 residues. The ends lost 4 bases at V and 9 bases at J; junction bases unmatched: 13. Germline values: CDR1 SGHRS, CDR2 YFSETQ. The CDR3 DNA reads TGCGCCAGCAGCCAGGGGACTAGCGGTAGCACTGGGACGCAGTATTTT. Translated: CASSQGTSGSTGTQYF.